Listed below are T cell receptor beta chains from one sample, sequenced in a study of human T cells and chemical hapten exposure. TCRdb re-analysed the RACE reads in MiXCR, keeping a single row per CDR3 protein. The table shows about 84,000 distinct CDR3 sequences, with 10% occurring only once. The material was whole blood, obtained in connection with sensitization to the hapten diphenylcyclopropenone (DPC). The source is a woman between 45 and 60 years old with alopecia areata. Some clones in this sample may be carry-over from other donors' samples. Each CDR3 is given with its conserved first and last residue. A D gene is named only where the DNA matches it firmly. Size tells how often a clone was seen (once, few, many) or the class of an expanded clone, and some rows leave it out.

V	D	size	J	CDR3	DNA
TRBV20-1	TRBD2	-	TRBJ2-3	CSARPRTSGSYTQYF	TGCAGTGCTAGACCCCGGACTAGCGGGAGTTATACGCAGTATTTT
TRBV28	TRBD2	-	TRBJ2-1	CASTSSGRPSSYNEQFF	TGTGCCAGCACTTCTAGCGGGAGGCCCAGCTCCTACAATGAGCAGTTCTTC
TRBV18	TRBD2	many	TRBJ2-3	CASSPTSGVTDTQYF	TGTGCCAGCTCACCAACTAGCGGGGTCACAGATACGCAGTATTTT
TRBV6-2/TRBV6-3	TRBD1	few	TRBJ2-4	CASSQYPTGGANIQYF	TGTGCCAGCAGCCAATACCCGACAGGGGGCGCGAACATTCAGTACTTC
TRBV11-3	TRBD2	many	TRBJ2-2	CASSSIFGTSSTGELFF	TGTGCCAGCAGCTCTATCTTTGGGACTAGCAGTACCGGGGAGCTGTTTTTT
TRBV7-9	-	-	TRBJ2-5	CASSPVPEETQYF	TGTGCCAGCAGCCCGGTGCCAGAGGAGACCCAGTACTTC
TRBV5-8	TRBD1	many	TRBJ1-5	CASSISQGWHQPQHF	TGTGCCAGCAGCATCTCACAGGGGTGGCATCAGCCCCAGCATTTT
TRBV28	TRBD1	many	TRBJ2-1	CASSDTPKGARYNEQFF	TGTGCCAGCAGCGATACTCCGAAGGGGGCGAGGTACAATGAGCAGTTCTTC
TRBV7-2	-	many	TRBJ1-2	CASSPSSWPARYGYTF	TGTGCCAGCAGCCCGAGTTCGTGGCCGGCTCGTTATGGCTACACCTTC
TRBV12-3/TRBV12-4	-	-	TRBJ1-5	CASSFGGDSNQPQHF	TGTGCCAGCAGTTTTGGTGGAGATAGCAATCAGCCCCAGCATTTT
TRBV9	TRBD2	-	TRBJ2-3	CASSEGTSGSTDTQYF	TGTGCCAGCAGCGAAGGGACTAGCGGTAGCACAGATACGCAGTATTTT
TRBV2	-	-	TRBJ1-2	CASSEASIYGYTF	TGTGCCAGCAGTGAAGCTTCAATCTATGGCTACACCTTC
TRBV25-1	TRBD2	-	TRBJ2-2	CASSESASGRANTGELFF	TGTGCCAGCAGTGAATCCGCTAGCGGGAGGGCGAACACCGGGGAGCTGTTTTTT
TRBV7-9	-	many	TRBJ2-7	CASSLIGVGGSDEQYF	TGTGCCAGCAGCTTAATTGGAGTTGGAGGGTCTGACGAGCAGTACTTC
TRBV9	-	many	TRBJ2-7	CASTQLLRDGYEQYF	TGTGCCAGCACCCAGCTTTTGAGGGACGGCTACGAGCAGTACTTC
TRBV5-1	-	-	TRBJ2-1	CASSSTIKTSSGEQFF	TGCGCCAGCAGCTCGACGATCAAGACTAGTTCCGGTGAGCAGTTCTTC
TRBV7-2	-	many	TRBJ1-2	CASSLDRSNYGYTF	TGTGCCAGCAGCTTAGACCGGTCTAACTATGGCTACACCTTC
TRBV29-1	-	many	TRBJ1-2	CSVDDPRLPYGYTF	TGCAGCGTTGACGACCCGCGGTTACCATATGGCTACACCTTC
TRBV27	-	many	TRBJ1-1	CASSRGPYAFF	TGTGCCAGCAGCAGGGGACCGTACGCTTTCTTT
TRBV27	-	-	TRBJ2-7	CASSLSLRQGFYEQYF	TGTGCCAGCAGTTTATCGTTACGCCAGGGTTTTTACGAGCAGTACTTC
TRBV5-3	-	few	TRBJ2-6	CARSQTGANVLTF	TGTGCCAGAAGCCAGACTGGGGCCAACGTCCTGACTTTC
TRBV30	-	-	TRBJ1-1	CAWRLPGTEAFF	TGTGCCTGGAGACTCCCTGGCACTGAAGCTTTCTTT
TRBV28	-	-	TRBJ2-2	CASSFPPPGELFF	TGTGCCAGCAGTTTTCCCCCCCCAGGGGAGCTGTTTTTT
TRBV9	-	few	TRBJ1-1	CASSGGEAFF	TGTGCCAGCAGCGGAGGAGAAGCTTTCTTT
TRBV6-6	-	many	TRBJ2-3	CASKRVGATDTQYF	TGTGCCAGCAAGCGGGTGGGGGCCACAGATACGCAGTATTTT
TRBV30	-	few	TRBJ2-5	CAWSIRTAQETQYF	TGTGCCTGGAGTATACGGACAGCCCAAGAGACCCAGTACTTC
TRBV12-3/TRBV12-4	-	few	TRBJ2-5	CASSFGRRPKETQYF	TGTGCCAGCAGTTTTGGGCGGCGGCCGAAAGAGACCCAGTACTTC
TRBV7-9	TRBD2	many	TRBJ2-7	CASSFSGTSLLREQYF	TGTGCCAGCAGCTTTTCCGGGACTAGCCTCCTTCGGGAGCAGTACTTC
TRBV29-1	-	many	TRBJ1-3	CSVERGNTIYF	TGCAGCGTTGAACGGGGGAACACCATATATTTT
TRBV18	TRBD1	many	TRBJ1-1	CASSPDRDTEAFF	TGTGCCAGCTCACCGGACAGGGACACTGAAGCTTTCTTT
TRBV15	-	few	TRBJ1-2	CATSRDWSDAGYTF	TGTGCCACCAGCAGAGATTGGTCAGATGCTGGCTACACCTTC
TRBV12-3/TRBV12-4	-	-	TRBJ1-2	CASRSGVGSYTF	TGTGCCAGCAGGTCGGGGGTTGGGAGCTACACCTTC
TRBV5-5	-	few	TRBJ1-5	CASSLDAIEPQHF	TGTGCCAGCAGCTTGGACGCTATAGAGCCCCAGCATTTT
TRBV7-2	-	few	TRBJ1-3	CASSPGTFAGNTIYF	TGTGCCAGCAGCCCTGGGACCTTTGCGGGAAACACCATATATTTT
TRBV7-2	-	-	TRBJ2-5	CASSFGLGGQETQYF	TGTGCCAGCAGCTTTGGGCTAGGCGGACAAGAGACCCAGTACTTC
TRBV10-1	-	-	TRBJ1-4	CASSESGATNEKLFF	TGCGCCAGCAGTGAGTCGGGGGCCACCAATGAAAAACTGTTTTTT
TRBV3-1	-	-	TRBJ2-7	CASRKGGIYEQYF	TGTGCCAGCAGAAAAGGGGGGATTTACGAGCAGTACTTC
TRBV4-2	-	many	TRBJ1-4	CASSLTGDATNEKLFF	TGTGCCAGCAGCTTGACAGGAGATGCAACTAATGAAAAACTGTTTTTT
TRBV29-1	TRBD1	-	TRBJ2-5	CSVEDPRTGGETQYF	TGCAGCGTTGAAGATCCAAGGACAGGGGGCGAGACCCAGTACTTC
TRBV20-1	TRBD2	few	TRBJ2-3	CSVDSGATDTQYF	TGCAGTGTCGACAGCGGGGCCACAGATACGCAGTATTTT
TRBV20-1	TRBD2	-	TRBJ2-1	CSASGRDNEQFF	TGCAGTGCTAGCGGGAGGGACAATGAGCAGTTCTTC
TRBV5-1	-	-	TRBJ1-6	CASSPILGDSPLHF	TGCGCCAGCAGCCCCATTTTGGGAGATTCACCCCTCCACTTT
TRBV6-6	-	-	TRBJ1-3	CASSSPFENTIYF	TGTGCCAGCAGTTCACCTTTCGAAAACACCATATATTTT
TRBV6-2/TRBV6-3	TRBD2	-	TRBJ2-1	CASSPPASGRYNEQFF	TGTGCCAGCAGCCCTCCTGCTAGCGGGAGATACAATGAGCAGTTCTTC
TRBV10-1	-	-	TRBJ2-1	CASGPPGSARDEQFF	TGCGCCAGCGGCCCCCCCGGGAGCGCACGCGATGAGCAGTTCTTC
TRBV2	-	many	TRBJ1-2	CASRYRGNNYGYTF	TGTGCCAGCAGGTACCGGGGAAATAACTATGGCTACACCTTC
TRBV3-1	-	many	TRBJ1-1	CASSTVGDTEAFF	TGTGCCAGCAGCACTGTTGGGGACACTGAAGCTTTCTTT
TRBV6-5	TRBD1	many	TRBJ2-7	CASSGAGTGNYEQYF	TGTGCCAGCAGCGGTGCCGGGACAGGGAACTACGAGCAGTACTTC
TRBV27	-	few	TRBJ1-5	CASSNRVEQPQHF	TGTGCCAGCAGTAACAGGGTAGAACAGCCCCAGCATTTT
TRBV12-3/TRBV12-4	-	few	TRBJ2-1	CASSLVGRLYNEQFF	TGTGCCAGCAGTTTAGTCGGGAGACTATACAATGAGCAGTTCTTC
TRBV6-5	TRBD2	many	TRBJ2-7	CASSSGLAVPYEQYF	TGTGCCAGCAGTTCGGGACTAGCGGTGCCCTACGAGCAGTACTTC
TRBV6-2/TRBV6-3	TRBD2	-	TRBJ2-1	CASSYYPILAGGPGNEQFF	TGTGCCAGCAGTTACTACCCCATCTTAGCGGGAGGGCCTGGCAATGAGCAGTTCTTC
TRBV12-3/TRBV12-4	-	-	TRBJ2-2	CANTLPPNTGELFF	TGTGCCAACACACTCCCTCCGAACACCGGGGAGCTGTTTTTT
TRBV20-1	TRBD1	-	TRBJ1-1	CSASKTGGMVNTEAFF	TGCAGTGCTAGTAAGACAGGGGGAATGGTGAACACTGAAGCTTTCTTT
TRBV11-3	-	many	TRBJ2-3	CASSKGSGDTTDTQYF	TGTGCCAGCAGTAAAGGGAGCGGAGACACCACAGATACGCAGTATTTT
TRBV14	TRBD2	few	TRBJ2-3	CASSQAGLAGGYSSTDTQYF	TGTGCCAGCAGCCAAGCCGGACTAGCGGGAGGCTATTCTAGCACAGATACGCAGTATTTT
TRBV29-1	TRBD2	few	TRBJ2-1	CSGASGSHEQFF	TGCAGCGGGGCTAGCGGGAGCCATGAGCAGTTCTTC
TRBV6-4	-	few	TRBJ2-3	CANSSGRYSDTQYF	TGTGCCAACAGTTCGGGACGGTATTCAGATACGCAGTATTTT
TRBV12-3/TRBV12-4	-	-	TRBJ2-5	CASSLAPNKETQYF	TGTGCCAGCAGTTTAGCGCCGAACAAAGAGACCCAGTACTTC